This T cell receptor beta chain came from a study of T cell changes during pregnancy in multiple sclerosis (dated by TCRdb to about 2019). For the wider study: In women with multiple sclerosis, the researchers looked at how the T cell repertoire shifted as pregnancy progressed.

With regard to this clone: Its antigen is unknown. Base qualities are not provided; no much larger clone lies one nucleotide away.

As encoded in the germline V gene, CDR1 is MNHEY while CDR2 is SVGAGI. For this chain, trimming is 6 bases at the V end and 4 bases at the J end, and the number of junction bases without a gene match is 6. CDR3 length: 15 amino acids, cysteine to phenylalanine. The retained sequence is limited to the CDR3, 45 bases, with the frame set at the first base. Receptor libraries were prepared by the immunoSEQ multiplex PCR assay. Imported from immuneACCESS, the table was reduced by TCRdb to in-frame sequences with V and J called. These copies leave out some clones; in studies compared against another copy, an unresolved V gene accounts for under half, and the cause of the remainder is not known. In this sample the table shows over 90,000 clones, 90% of which occur a single time. The ten largest clonotypes hold under 0.8% of the sample.

The sequence links TRBV6-5 to TRBJ2-5, and 12 junctional nucleotides match TRBD2. The origin of this receptor is a female donor in good health, enrolled as a control in a pregnancy study. Sequenced material: peripheral blood, taken in the second trimester of pregnancy. Read as DNA, the sequence is TGTGCCAGCAGACCTAGCGGGGGGGCAGGAGAGACCCAGTACTTC. Its protein product is CASRPSGGAGETQYF.